One and the same sample provided the 29 T cell receptor beta chains below, sequenced in a study of cytomegalovirus exposure and HLA in healthy donors. 13 Jbeta primers and 60 Vbeta primers were used for the PCR. The data were produced by immunoSEQ multiplex PCR, yet TCRdb's version contains in-frame clones alone and is incomplete. The table records about 120,000 clones, roughly 80% of them present only once. The sequenced sample was PBMCs. Every receptor here comes from a female donor in good health and CMV-seropositive.

This chain links TRBV9 with TRBJ1-2; the D is unclear. Between the trimmed V and J ends, which lost 4 bases and 8 bases, there was a span of 15 bases. The CDR3 has 13 amino acids. CDR1 SGDLS and CDR2 YYNGEE come from the germline V gene. The CDR3 sequence: CASSSISTGGYTF. For the CDR3, the DNA is TGTGCCAGCAGCTCAATCTCGACGGGGGGCTACACCTTC.

The V call is TRBV10-3, the J call TRBJ1-1; no clear D. CDR3 length: 14 amino acids. Germline V gene lookup returns CDR1 ENHRY and CDR2 SYGVKD. V shed 0 bases and J shed 1 base, with 6 bases lying between them. DNA for the CDR3: TGTGCCATCAGTGAGTCCGCAGGGAACACTGAAGCTTTCTTT. Its translation: CAISESAGNTEAFF.

The chain recombines TRBV6-5 with TRBJ2-7, with a weak D call TRBD1 (5 bases). CDR1 and CDR2 from the germline V gene are MNHEY and SVGAGI. The CDR3 spans 14 residues. The V end lost 4 bases, the J end lost 1 base, and 11 bases lay between the germline ends. This CDR3 is CASSSHRNSYEQYF. CDR3 bases: TGTGCCAGCAGTTCACACAGGAATTCCTACGAGCAGTACTTC.

The chain uses TRBV6-5 and TRBJ2-3; D remains unclear. The CDR3 is 13 amino acids. Germline values: CDR1 MNHEY, CDR2 SVGAGI. Trimming removed 5 bases at V and 5 bases at J, with 11 bases between. The CDR3 here is CASSNVARDTQYF. The CDR3 coding sequence is TGTGCCAGCAGTAACGTGGCCCGAGATACGCAGTATTTT.

The V call is TRBV7-6, the J call TRBJ2-7; 7 nucleotides match TRBD1. The germline gives CDR1 SGHVS, CDR2 FNYEAQ. The CDR3 sequence is 17 residues long. The V segment lost 5 bases and the J segment 3 bases; nucleotides outside the gene matches: 16. The CDR3 here is CASSPAIRDRSFYEQYF. In DNA, the CDR3 is TGTGCCAGCAGCCCTGCTATCCGGGACAGAAGCTTCTACGAGCAGTACTTC.

This sequence joins TRBV6-5 and TRBJ1-2; TRBD1 matches 8 bases. Trimming took 2 bases from V and 3 from J; bases not matched to a gene: 5. Germline V CDR1 and CDR2: MNHEY, SVGAGI. This CDR3 has 15 residues. CDR3 protein: CASSYGAGGDYGYTF. CDR3 nucleotide sequence: TGTGCCAGCAGTTACGGGGCAGGGGGCGACTATGGCTACACCTTC.

This clone was seen just once. V gene TRBV5-1 combines with J gene TRBJ2-1, with D possibly matching TRBD2 (6 bases). CDR3 size: 16 residues. V was pared by 4 bases and J by 1 base, with 15 bases between. Germline V gene lookup returns CDR1 SGHRS and CDR2 YFSETQ. CDR3 region: CASSPVGGESYNEQFF. As DNA, the CDR3 is TGCGCCAGCAGCCCAGTGGGCGGGGAATCCTACAATGAGCAGTTCTTC.

This chain links TRBV6-1 with TRBJ2-3; possibly TRBD1 for D (6 bases). The V gene lost 6 bases and the J gene lost 5 bases, with 9 bases spanning the gap. Germline-derived CDR1 and CDR2 are MNHNS and SASEGT. The CDR3 extends over 12 amino acids. CDR3 sequence: CASSQGGDTQYF. The CDR3 coding sequence is TGTGCCAGCAGCCAAGGGGGAGATACGCAGTATTTT.

The V and J genes are TRBV4-1 and TRBJ2-6; D perhaps matches TRBD1 (5 bases). Germline CDR1 reads MGHRA; CDR2 reads YSYEKL. This CDR3 is 15 amino acids long. V lost 3 bases to trimming and J lost 4 bases, with 10 bases between them. This chain's CDR3 is CASSQSGIGANVLTF. The CDR3, as DNA: TGCGCCAGCAGCCAGTCAGGGATAGGGGCCAACGTCCTGACTTTC.

The V and J genes are TRBV2 and TRBJ2-3; 8 bases are a match to TRBD1. Germline V CDR1 and CDR2: SNHLY, FYNNEI. Trimming removed 0 bases from V and 2 bases from J; junction bases left unmatched: 10. The CDR3 loop spans 18 amino acids. CDR3 DNA sequence: TGTGCCAGCAGTGAAGCGCTTCTGGCAGGGGGCTTCACAGATACGCAGTATTTT. Its protein product is CASSEALLAGGFTDTQYF.

The chain carries TRBV28 and TRBJ2-5; D ambiguous. This CDR3 is 14 amino acids long. Germline values: CDR1 MDHEN, CDR2 SYDVKM. V was clipped by 5 bases and J by 0 bases, with 10 bases between them. The CDR3 DNA reads TGTGCCAGCAGTCCACCGGGTTACCAAGAGACCCAGTACTTC. It is translated as CASSPPGYQETQYF.

In its sample, this clone was seen a few times. Different DNA sequences within this sample yield the same CDR3. J is TRBJ1-2 and V is TRBV30, with a tentative D call TRBD1 (5 bases). This CDR3 region has 11 residues. Germline-derived CDR1 and CDR2 are GTSNPN and SVGIG (reference sequence). Deletions cut 2 bases from V and 5 bases from J, with 6 bases between. CDR3 in DNA: TGTGCCTGGAGTACAGGTTATGGCTACACCTTC. The encoded protein is CAWSTGYGYTF. The complete variable domain, with remaining parts taken from reference TRBV30 and TRBJ1-2, reads SQTIHQWPATLVQPVGSPLSLECTVEGTSNPNLYWYRQAAGRGLQLLFYSVGIGQISSEVPQNLSASRPQDRQFILSSKKLLLSDSGFYLCAWSTGYGYTFGSGTRLTVV.

The chain carries TRBV6-5 and TRBJ1-1; TRBD1 is a possible D gene (5 bases). V dropped 2 bases and J dropped 5 bases, with 9 bases sitting between them. There are 13 residues in the CDR3. Germline-derived CDR1 and CDR2 are MNHEY and SVGAGI. In nucleotides, the CDR3 is TGTGCCAGCAGTTACAGGGGCCAGACTGAAGCTTTCTTT. Translating it yields CASSYRGQTEAFF.

This clone was recorded only once. The chain uses TRBV28 and TRBJ2-2; the D is unclear. V was shortened by 4 bases and J by 4 bases, with 7 bases between the two germline ends. The germline V gene encodes CDR1 MDHEN and CDR2 SYDVKM. The CDR3 sequence is 13 residues long. The CDR3 is CASSYGGTGELFF. CDR3 sequence (DNA): TGTGCCAGCAGTTACGGCGGCACCGGGGAGCTGTTTTTT.

In this sample, this clone turned up a few times. The V gene is TRBV19, the J gene TRBJ2-7; a weak D match, TRBD1 (5 bases). Trimming shortened V by 1 base and J by 3 bases, and 16 bases separated the two germline ends. CDR1 is LNHDA and CDR2 is SQIVND in the germline V gene (reference sequence). The CDR3 has 16 amino acids. CDR3 nucleotides: TGTGCCAGTAGTATAGGTGGAACAGGTTCTTTCTACGAGCAGTACTTC. It yields the protein CASSIGGTGSFYEQYF.

The J gene is TRBJ2-6, the V gene TRBV5-1, with 9 nucleotides matching TRBD1. The V and J ends lost 10 bases and 3 bases, in that order; junction bases with no gene match: 14. The CDR3 is 17 amino acids. Per the germline V gene, CDR1 is SGHRS and CDR2 is YFSETQ. The CDR3 here is CASNTGGAGSGANVLTF. CDR3 bases: TGCGCCTCCAACACAGGGGGCGCTGGAAGTGGGGCCAACGTCCTGACTTTC.

This chain uses TRBV10-2 with TRBJ1-4; 7 bases match TRBD1. V shed 6 bases and J 0 bases; nucleotides not matched to a gene: 4. Germline V gene sequence: CDR1 WSHSY, CDR2 SAAADI. CDR3 size: 15 residues. The CDR3 DNA is TGCGCCAGCAGGGTCACAGGGGCAACTAATGAAAAACTGTTTTTT. Translation: CASRVTGATNEKLFF.

This sequence joins TRBV7-3 and TRBJ1-1; D remains unclear. Germline values: CDR1 SGHTA, CDR2 FQGTGA. The germline V and J ends were trimmed by 5 bases and 5 bases, with 12 bases remaining between them. CDR3 length: 13 amino acids. Here the CDR3 DNA reads TGTGCCAGCAGCCCCCTACGGGGAACTGAAGCTTTCTTT. It yields the protein CASSPLRGTEAFF.

The V call is TRBV7-2, the J call TRBJ2-3; TRBD2 might be the D (6 bases). V was pared by 5 bases and J by 4 bases, with 13 bases between. The CDR3 spans 14 residues. Per germline, CDR1 SGHTA and CDR2 FQGNSA. This CDR3 is CASSPPPGADTQYF. The CDR3 DNA reads TGTGCCAGCAGCCCCCCCCCGGGGGCAGATACGCAGTATTTT.

The V gene is TRBV5-6, the J gene TRBJ1-5; the match to TRBD1 covers 9 bases. V lost 2 bases and J lost 0; bases outside the gene matches: 9. Germline CDR1 SGHDT, CDR2 YYEEEE. CDR3 length: 18 amino acids. Here the CDR3 DNA reads TGTGCCAGCAGCTTCCCGTCTGACAGGGGGGATAGCAATCAGCCCCAGCATTTT. Translated: CASSFPSDRGDSNQPQHF. Filled out from reference TRBV5-6 and TRBJ1-5, the complete variable domain reads DAGVTQSPTHLIKTRGQQVTLRCSPKSGHDTVSWYQQALGQGPQFIFQYYEEEERQRGNFPDRFSGHQFPNYSSELNVNALLLGDSALYLCASSFPSDRGDSNQPQHFGDGTRLSIL.

This rearrangement joins TRBV28 to TRBJ1-5; D not certain. The V end lost 6 bases, the J end lost 6 bases, and 15 bases lay between the germline ends. The germline V gene encodes CDR1 MDHEN and CDR2 SYDVKM. This CDR3 has 14 amino acids. Here the CDR3 reads CASSQEVGVQPQHF. CDR3 bases: TGTGCCAGCAGCCAAGAAGTGGGAGTTCAGCCCCAGCATTTT. Together with reference TRBV28 and TRBJ1-5, the CDR3 gives the full variable domain: DVKVTQSSRYLVKRTGEKVFLECVQDMDHENMFWYRQDPGLGLRLIYFSYDVKMKEKGDIPEGYSVSREKKERFSLILESASTNQTSMYLCASSQEVGVQPQHFGDGTRLSIL.

Concerning this clone itself: The same CDR3 arises from other DNA sequences in this sample as well. The chain carries TRBV9 and TRBJ2-5; D is perhaps TRBD2 (5 bases). The CDR3 totals 13 residues. Trimming removed 2 bases at V and 3 bases at J, with 8 bases between. CDR1 is SGDLS and CDR2 is YYNGEE in the germline V gene. In DNA form, the CDR3 reads TGTGCCAGCAGCGTCTACGGGAAAGAGACCCAGTACTTC. Translation gives CASSVYGKETQYF. Full variable domain (missing parts from reference TRBV9 and TRBJ2-5): DSGVTQTPKHLITATGQRVTLRCSPRSGDLSVYWYQQSLDQGLQFLIQYYNGEERAKGNILERFSAQQFPDLHSELNLSSLELGDSALYFCASSVYGKETQYFGPGTRLLVL.

This clone showed up just a few times. CDR3 sequence (DNA): TGTGCCAGCAGCTTCGGCCAGATCAGGACTGAAGCTTTCTTT. As protein: CASSFGQIRTEAFF. The rearrangement uses TRBV5-4 and TRBJ1-1; D is unclear. The germline gives CDR1 SGHNT, CDR2 YYREEE (reference sequence). The CDR3 consists of 14 residues. V dropped 2 bases and J dropped 5 bases, with 13 bases sitting between them.

The genes are TRBV4-3 and TRBJ2-2, with D uncertain. Germline-derived CDR1 and CDR2 are LGHNA and YSLEER. Trimming removed 1 base from V and 3 bases from J, with 9 bases in between. The CDR3 runs to 15 residues. The chain's CDR3 is CASSQGLPDTGELFF. CDR3 sequence (DNA): TGCGCCAGCAGCCAAGGGTTGCCAGACACCGGGGAGCTGTTTTTT.

The chain couples TRBV5-6 to TRBJ2-5; 9 bases fit TRBD2. The CDR3 length is 15 residues. J was trimmed by 2 bases and V by 4 bases; bases with no gene match: 6. In germline, CDR1 is SGHDT, CDR2 YYEEEE. For the CDR3, the DNA is TGTGCCAGCAGCCTGCGGGCGGGGGGGCAAGAGACCCAGTACTTC. Its translation is CASSLRAGGQETQYF.

The chain joins TRBV7-3 to TRBJ2-2; 9 positions match TRBD2. CDR3 length: 15 residues. After removal of 5 bases from V and 0 bases from J, the junction contained 1 base not matched to a gene. CDR1 and CDR2 (germline): SGHTA, FQGTGA. CDR3 loop: CASSAGGTNTGELFF. CDR3 in DNA: TGTGCCAGCAGCGCGGGGGGGACGAACACCGGGGAGCTGTTTTTT.

This clone was counted between two and nine times. V and J are TRBV7-8 and TRBJ2-5; tentative D call: TRBD2 (5 bases). Germline CDR1 SGHVS, CDR2 FQNEAQ. This CDR3 is 15 amino acids long. Trimming stripped 0 bases from V and 5 bases from J, with 13 bases between. CDR3 region: CASSLASGVWETQYF. Written as DNA, the CDR3 is TGTGCCAGCAGCTTAGCCAGCGGTGTCTGGGAGACCCAGTACTTC. The variable domain in full, completed from reference TRBV7-8 and TRBJ2-5, reads GAGVSQSPRYKVAKRGQDVALRCDPISGHVSLFWYQQALGQGPEFLTYFQNEAQLDKSGLPSDRFFAERPEGSVSTLKIQRTQQEDSAVYLCASSLASGVWETQYFGPGTRLLVL.

The chain is built from TRBV27 and TRBJ2-7; 9 bases map to TRBD2. This CDR3 is 14 amino acids long. After removal of 6 bases from V and 6 bases from J, the junction contained 9 bases not matched to a gene. CDR1 is MNHEY and CDR2 is SMNVEV in the germline V gene (reference sequence). In DNA form, the CDR3 reads TGTGCCAGCAGCCAATTAGCGGGGGATCCCGAGCAGTACTTC. It encodes CASSQLAGDPEQYF.

This chain uses TRBV7-3 with TRBJ2-1; tentative D call: TRBD2 (7 bases). V gave up 6 bases and J gave up 7 bases, with 13 bases separating them. The germline CDR1 and CDR2 sequences are SGHTA and FQGTGA. The CDR3 consists of 13 residues. CDR3 sequence: CASRGGGANEQFF. In DNA, the CDR3 is TGTGCCAGCAGAGGAGGGGGGGCTAATGAGCAGTTCTTC.